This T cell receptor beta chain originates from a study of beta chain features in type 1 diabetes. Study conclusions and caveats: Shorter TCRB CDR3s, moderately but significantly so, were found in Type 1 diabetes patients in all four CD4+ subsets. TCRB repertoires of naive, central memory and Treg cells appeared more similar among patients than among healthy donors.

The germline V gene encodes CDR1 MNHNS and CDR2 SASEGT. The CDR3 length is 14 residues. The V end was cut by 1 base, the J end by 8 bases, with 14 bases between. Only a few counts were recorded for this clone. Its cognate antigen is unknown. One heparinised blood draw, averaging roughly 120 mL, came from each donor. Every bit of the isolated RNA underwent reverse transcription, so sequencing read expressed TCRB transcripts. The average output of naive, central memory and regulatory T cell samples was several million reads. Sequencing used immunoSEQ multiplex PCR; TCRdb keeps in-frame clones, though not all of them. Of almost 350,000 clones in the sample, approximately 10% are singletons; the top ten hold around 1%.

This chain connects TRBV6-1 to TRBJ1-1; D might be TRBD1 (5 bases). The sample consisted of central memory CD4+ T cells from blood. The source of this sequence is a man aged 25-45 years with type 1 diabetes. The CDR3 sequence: CASSEVGTGGEAFF. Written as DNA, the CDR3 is TGTGCCAGCAGTGAAGTCGGAACAGGAGGGGAAGCTTTCTTT.